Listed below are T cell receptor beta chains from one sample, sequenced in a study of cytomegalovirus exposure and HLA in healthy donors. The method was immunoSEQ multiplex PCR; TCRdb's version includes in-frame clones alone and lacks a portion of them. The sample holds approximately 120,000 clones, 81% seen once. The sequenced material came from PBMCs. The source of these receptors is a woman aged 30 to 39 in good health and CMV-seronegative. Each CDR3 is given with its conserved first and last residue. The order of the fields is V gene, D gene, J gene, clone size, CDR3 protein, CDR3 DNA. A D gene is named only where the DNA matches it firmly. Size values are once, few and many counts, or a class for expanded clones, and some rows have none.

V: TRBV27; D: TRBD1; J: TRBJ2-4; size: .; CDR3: CASSPQGIAIQYF; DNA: TGTGCCAGCAGCCCACAGGGGATCGCCATTCAGTACTTC
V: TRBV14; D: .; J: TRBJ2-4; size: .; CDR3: CASSQDGSTSGENIQYF; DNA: TGTGCCAGCAGCCAAGATGGAAGTACTTCGGGGGAAAACATTCAGTACTTC
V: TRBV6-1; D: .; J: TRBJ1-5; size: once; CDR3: CASSEARRGNQPQHF; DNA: TGTGCCAGCAGTGAAGCGCGTCGTGGCAATCAGCCCCAGCATTTT
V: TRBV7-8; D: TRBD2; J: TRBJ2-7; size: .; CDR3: CASSPERGSFYEQYF; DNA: TGTGCCAGCAGCCCAGAGCGGGGCTCCTTTTACGAGCAGTACTTC
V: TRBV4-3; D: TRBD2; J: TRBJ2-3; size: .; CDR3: CASSQAPGTSGPRALTDTQYF; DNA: TGCGCCAGCAGCCAGGCCCCCGGGACTAGCGGGCCAAGAGCTCTCACAGATACGCAGTATTTT
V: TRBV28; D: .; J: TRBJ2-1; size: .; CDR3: CASVSSVSYNEQFF; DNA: TGTGCCAGCGTGTCTAGCGTTTCCTACAATGAGCAGTTCTTC
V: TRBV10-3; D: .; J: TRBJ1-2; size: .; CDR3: CAISESGWGYTF; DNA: TGTGCCATCAGTGAGTCGGGCTGGGGCTACACCTTC
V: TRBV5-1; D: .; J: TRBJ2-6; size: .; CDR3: CASRTTGGGANVLTF; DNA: TGCGCCAGCAGGACGACAGGAGGCGGGGCCAACGTCCTGACTTTC
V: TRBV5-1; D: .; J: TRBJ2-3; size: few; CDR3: CASKKGRLSTDTQYF; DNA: TGCGCCAGCAAAAAGGGAAGACTAAGCACAGATACGCAGTATTTT
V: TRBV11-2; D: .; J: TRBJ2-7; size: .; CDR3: CASSFGFEAAAYEQYF; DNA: TGTGCCAGCAGCTTTGGGTTTGAGGCGGCCGCCTACGAGCAGTACTTC
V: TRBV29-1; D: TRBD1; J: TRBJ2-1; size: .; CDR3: CSVARTGGNEQFF; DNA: TGCAGCGTTGCCAGGACAGGGGGCAATGAGCAGTTCTTC
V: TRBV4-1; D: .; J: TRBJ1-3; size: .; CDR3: CASSQDPGGSGNTIYF; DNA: TGCGCCAGCAGCCAAGATCCGGGGGGATCTGGAAACACCATATATTTT
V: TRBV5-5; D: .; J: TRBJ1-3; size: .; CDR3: CASSLASSGNTIYF; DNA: TGTGCCAGCAGCTTGGCCAGCTCTGGAAACACCATATATTTT
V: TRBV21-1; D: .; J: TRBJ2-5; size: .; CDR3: CASRVQTQYF; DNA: TGTGCCAGCCGGGTGCAGACCCAGTACTTC
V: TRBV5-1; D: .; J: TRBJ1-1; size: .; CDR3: CASSSDWGDTEAFF; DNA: TGCGCCAGCAGCTCCGACTGGGGCGACACTGAAGCTTTCTTT
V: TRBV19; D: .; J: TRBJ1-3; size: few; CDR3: CASSPGQNGNTIYF; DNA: TGTGCCAGTAGCCCCGGACAGAATGGAAACACCATATATTTT
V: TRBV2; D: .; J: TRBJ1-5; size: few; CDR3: CASTPQGQNQPQHF; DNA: TGTGCCAGCACTCCACAGGGCCAGAATCAGCCCCAGCATTTT
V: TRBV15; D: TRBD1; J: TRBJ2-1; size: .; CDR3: CATSGDRSYNEQFF; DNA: TGTGCCACCAGCGGGGACAGGTCCTACAATGAGCAGTTCTTC
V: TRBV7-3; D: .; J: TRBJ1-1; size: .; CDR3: CASSLYSQGGGTEAFF; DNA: TGTGCCAGCAGCTTATACTCGCAGGGAGGGGGCACTGAAGCTTTCTTT
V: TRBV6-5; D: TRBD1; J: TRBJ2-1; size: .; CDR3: CATSGTGVVDEQFF; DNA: TGTGCCACCAGCGGGACAGGGGTTGTCGATGAGCAGTTCTTC
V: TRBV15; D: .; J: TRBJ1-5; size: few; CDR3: CATSRDLVDRPWRPQHF; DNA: TGTGCCACCAGCAGAGATCTGGTTGACAGACCGTGGCGGCCCCAGCATTTT
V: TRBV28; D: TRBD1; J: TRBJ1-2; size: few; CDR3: CASRSTGDPNYGYTF; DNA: TGTGCCAGCAGATCCACAGGGGACCCTAACTATGGCTACACCTTC
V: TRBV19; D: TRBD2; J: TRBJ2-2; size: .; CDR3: CASNPQREGTGELFF; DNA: TGTGCCAGTAACCCCCAGCGGGAGGGCACCGGGGAGCTGTTTTTT
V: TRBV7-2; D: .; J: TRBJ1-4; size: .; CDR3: CASRRGPLEEKLFF; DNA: TGTGCCAGCAGAAGAGGGCCTCTTGAGGAAAAACTGTTTTTT
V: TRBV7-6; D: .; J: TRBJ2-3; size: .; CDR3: CASSLAGPRGATQYF; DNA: TGTGCCAGCAGCTTAGCGGGGCCCCGGGGGGCTACGCAGTATTTT
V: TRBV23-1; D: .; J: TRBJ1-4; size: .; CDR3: CASSPRDIGGEKLFF; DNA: TGCGCCAGCAGTCCCCGGGACATTGGGGGTGAAAAACTGTTTTTT
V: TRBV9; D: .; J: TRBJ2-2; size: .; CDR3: CASSPRGRSGELFF; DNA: TGTGCCAGCAGCCCCAGGGGACGGAGCGGGGAGCTGTTTTTT
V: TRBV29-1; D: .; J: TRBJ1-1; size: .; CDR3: CSVFRGGNTEAFF; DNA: TGCAGCGTTTTCAGGGGCGGGAACACTGAAGCTTTCTTT
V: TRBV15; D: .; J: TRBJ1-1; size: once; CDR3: CATSREARMNTEAFF; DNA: TGTGCCACCAGCAGAGAAGCGAGAATGAACACTGAAGCTTTCTTT
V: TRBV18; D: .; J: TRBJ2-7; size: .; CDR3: CASSPPGGGGYEQYF; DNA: TGTGCCAGCTCACCACCCGGGGGAGGTGGCTACGAGCAGTACTTC
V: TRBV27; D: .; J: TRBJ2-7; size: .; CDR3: CASSSVTGPYEQYF; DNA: TGTGCCAGCAGTTCGGTTACGGGTCCCTACGAGCAGTACTTC
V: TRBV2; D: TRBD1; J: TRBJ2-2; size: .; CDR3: CASSPGQGNTGELFF; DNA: TGTGCCAGCAGCCCGGGACAGGGGAACACCGGGGAGCTGTTTTTT
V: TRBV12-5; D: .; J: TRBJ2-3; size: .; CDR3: CASGDTGLPTDTQYF; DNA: TGTGCTAGTGGAGACACCGGACTGCCCACAGATACGCAGTATTTT
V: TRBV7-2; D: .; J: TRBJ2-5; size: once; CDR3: CASSFGTPQETQYF; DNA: TGTGCCAGCAGCTTCGGGACACCCCAAGAGACCCAGTACTTC
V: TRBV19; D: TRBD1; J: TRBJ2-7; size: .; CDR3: CASSPPGQGPSYEQYF; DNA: TGTGCCAGTAGTCCCCCCGGACAGGGGCCATCCTACGAGCAGTACTTC
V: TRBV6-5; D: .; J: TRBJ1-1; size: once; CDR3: CASSYSSGTDTEAFF; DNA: TGTGCCAGCAGTTACTCGTCGGGGACTGACACTGAAGCTTTCTTT
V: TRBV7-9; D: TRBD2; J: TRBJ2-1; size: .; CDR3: CASSFSDMGLANYNEQFF; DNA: TGTGCCAGCAGCTTCTCCGATATGGGACTAGCGAACTACAATGAGCAGTTCTTC
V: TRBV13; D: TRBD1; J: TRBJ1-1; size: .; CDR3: CASSSPTGEDTEAFF; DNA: TGTGCCAGCAGCTCGCCGACAGGGGAGGACACTGAAGCTTTCTTT
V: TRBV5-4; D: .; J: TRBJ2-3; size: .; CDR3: CASSHTSSGDTQYF; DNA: TGTGCCAGCAGCCACACTAGCTCGGGAGATACGCAGTATTTT
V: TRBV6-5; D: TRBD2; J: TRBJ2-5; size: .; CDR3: CASSYSVAGAVETQYF; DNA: TGTGCCAGCAGTTACTCAGTAGCGGGAGCGGTGGAGACCCAGTACTTC
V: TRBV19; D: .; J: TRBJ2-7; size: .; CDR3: CASSKRGTFYEQYF; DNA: TGTGCCAGTAGTAAGAGGGGGACCTTCTACGAGCAGTACTTC
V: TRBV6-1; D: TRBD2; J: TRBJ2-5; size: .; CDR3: CASTLAGGGQETQYF; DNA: TGTGCCAGCACTCTCGCGGGGGGCGGACAAGAGACCCAGTACTTC
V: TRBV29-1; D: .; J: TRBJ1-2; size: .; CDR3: CSGREGGDGYTF; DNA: TGCAGCGGAAGGGAGGGGGGCGATGGCTACACCTTC
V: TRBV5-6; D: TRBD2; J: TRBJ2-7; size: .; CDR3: CASVWRGGGPSYEQYF; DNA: TGTGCCAGCGTCTGGCGGGGGGGCGGACCCTCCTACGAGCAGTACTTC
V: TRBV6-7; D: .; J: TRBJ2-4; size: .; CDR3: CASSYRGRGGLAKNIQYF; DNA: TGTGCCAGCAGTTACCGAGGTAGGGGGGGCCTAGCCAAAAACATTCAGTACTTC
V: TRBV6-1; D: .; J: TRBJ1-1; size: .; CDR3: CASTRPPLNTEAFF; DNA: TGTGCCAGCACCAGGCCCCCTTTGAACACTGAAGCTTTCTTT
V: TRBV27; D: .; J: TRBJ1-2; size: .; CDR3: CASRTGSGYTF; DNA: TGTGCCAGCCGAACAGGGAGTGGCTACACCTTC
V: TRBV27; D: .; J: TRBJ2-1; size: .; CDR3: CASSNMGPVEQFF; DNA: TGTGCCAGCAGTAATATGGGCCCCGTTGAGCAGTTCTTC
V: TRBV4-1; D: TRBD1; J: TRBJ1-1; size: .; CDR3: CASSQPGQVTEAFF; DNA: TGCGCCAGCAGCCAACCGGGACAGGTAACTGAAGCTTTCTTT
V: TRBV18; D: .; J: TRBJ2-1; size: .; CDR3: CASSGTELLAGSYNEQFF; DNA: TGTGCCAGCTCAGGGACTGAACTTCTTGCCGGATCCTACAATGAGCAGTTCTTC
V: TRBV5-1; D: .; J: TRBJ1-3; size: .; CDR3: CASSLEGVVSGNTIYF; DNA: TGCGCCAGCAGCTTGGAGGGGGTCGTCTCTGGAAACACCATATATTTT
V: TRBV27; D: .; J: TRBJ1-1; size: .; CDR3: CASTKGGNTEAFF; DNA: TGTGCCAGCACCAAAGGGGGGAACACTGAAGCTTTCTTT
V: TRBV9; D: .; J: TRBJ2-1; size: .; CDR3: CASSVVGGMNEQFF; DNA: TGTGCCAGCAGCGTAGTGGGCGGGATGAATGAGCAGTTCTTC
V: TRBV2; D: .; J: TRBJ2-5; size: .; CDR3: CASRQEETQYF; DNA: TGTGCCAGCAGACAAGAAGAGACCCAGTACTTC
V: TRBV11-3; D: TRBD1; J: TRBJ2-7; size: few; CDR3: CASSPGSGQNYEQYF; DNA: TGTGCCAGCAGCCCCGGCTCGGGACAGAACTACGAGCAGTACTTC